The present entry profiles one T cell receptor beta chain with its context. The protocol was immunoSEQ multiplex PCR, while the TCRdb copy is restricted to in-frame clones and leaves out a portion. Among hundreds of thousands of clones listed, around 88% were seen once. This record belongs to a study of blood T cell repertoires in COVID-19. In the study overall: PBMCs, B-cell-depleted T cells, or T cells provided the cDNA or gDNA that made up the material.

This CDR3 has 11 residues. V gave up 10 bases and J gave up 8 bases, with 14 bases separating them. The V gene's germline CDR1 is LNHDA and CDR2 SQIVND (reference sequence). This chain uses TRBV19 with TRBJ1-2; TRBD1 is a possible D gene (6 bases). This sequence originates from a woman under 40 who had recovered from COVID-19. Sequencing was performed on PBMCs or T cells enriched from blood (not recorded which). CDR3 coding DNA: TGTGCCACAGGGGATGTAGGCGGCTACACCTTC. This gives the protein CATGDVGGYTF.